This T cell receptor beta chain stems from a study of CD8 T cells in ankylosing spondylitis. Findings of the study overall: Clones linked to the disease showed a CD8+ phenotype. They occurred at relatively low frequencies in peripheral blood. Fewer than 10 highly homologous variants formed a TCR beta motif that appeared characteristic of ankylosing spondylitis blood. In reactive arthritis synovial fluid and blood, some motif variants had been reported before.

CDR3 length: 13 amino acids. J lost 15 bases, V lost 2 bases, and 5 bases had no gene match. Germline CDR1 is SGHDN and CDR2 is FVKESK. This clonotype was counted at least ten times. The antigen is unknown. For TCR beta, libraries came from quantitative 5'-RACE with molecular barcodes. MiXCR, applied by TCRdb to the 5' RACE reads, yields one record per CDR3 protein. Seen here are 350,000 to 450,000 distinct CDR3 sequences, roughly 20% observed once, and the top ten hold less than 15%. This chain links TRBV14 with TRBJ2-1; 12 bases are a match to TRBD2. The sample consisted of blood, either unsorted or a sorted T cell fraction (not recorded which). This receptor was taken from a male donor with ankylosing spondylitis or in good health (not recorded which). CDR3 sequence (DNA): TGTGCCAGCAGCCAAACTAGCGGGGGGCCCTGGTTCTTC. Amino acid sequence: CASSQTSGGPWFF.